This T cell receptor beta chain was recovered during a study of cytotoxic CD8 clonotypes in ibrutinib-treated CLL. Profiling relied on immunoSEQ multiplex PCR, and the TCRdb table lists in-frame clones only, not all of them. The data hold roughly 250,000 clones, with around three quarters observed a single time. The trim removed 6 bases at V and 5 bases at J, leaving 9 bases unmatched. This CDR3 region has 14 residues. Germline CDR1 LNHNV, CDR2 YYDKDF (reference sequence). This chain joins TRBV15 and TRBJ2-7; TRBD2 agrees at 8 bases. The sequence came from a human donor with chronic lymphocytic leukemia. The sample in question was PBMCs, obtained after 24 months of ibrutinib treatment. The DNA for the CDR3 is TGTGCCACCAGGCGGGGCCAGCGGGAGAACGAGCAGTACTTC. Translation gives CATRRGQRENEQYF.